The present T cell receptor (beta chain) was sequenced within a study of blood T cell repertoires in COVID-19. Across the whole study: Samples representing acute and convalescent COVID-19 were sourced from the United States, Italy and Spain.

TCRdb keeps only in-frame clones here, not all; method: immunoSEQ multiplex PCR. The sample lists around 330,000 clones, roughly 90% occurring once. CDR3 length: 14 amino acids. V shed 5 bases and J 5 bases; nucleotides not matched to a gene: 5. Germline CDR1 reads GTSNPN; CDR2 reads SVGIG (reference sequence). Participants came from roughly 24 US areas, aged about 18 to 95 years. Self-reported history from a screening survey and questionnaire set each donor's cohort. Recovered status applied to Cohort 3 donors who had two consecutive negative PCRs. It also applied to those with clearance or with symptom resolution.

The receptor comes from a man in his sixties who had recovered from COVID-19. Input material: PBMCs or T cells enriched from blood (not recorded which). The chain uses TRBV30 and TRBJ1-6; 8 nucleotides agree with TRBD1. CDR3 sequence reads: CAWAGTGNNSPLHF. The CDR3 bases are TGTGCCTGGGCTGGGACAGGAAATAATTCACCCCTCCACTTT.